Listed below are T cell receptor beta chains from one sample, sequenced in a study of technical replicates of blood from a few donors. Here immunoSEQ multiplex PCR was the method, and the copy in TCRdb shows in-frame clones only, minus some. The data show over 85,000 clones, with about 94% seen just once and approximately 0.25% held by the top ten. Sequenced material: T cells isolated from PBMCs. Every receptor here comes from a human donor in good health. Each CDR3 is given with its conserved first and last residue. The D gene is left open where the match is weak. Only some rows state a clone size, as once, few, many or a class for expanded clones.

16	-	TRBV4-1	-	TRBJ1-3	TGCGCCAGCAGCCAACTTGCAGGGGTCTCTGGAAACACCATATATTTT	CASSQLAGVSGNTIYF
15	-	TRBV11-3	-	TRBJ1-1	TGTGCCAGCAGCCATCGGGGGTCCTCGAACACTGAAGCTTTCTTT	CASSHRGSSNTEAFF
16	TRBD1	TRBV7-8	-	TRBJ2-7	TGTGCCAGCAGCTTAGCTCGACCGGGACAGGGGGGCGAGCAGTACTTC	CASSLARPGQGGEQYF
12	-	TRBV6-4	few	TRBJ2-7	TGTGCCAGCAGTGACGGAGTGAACGAGCAGTACTTC	CASSDGVNEQYF
15	-	TRBV19	-	TRBJ1-1	TGTGCCAGTAGTATAGAATCGGCAGGTTCAAGCTCAGCTTTCTTT	CASSIESAGSSSAFF
14	-	TRBV27	-	TRBJ2-7	TGTGCCAGCAGTTTGACGGGGATACCCTACGAGCAGTACTTC	CASSLTGIPYEQYF
17	TRBD2	TRBV9	once	TRBJ2-1	TGTGCCAGCAGCTCCCGGATGGGACTAGGGCCCTACAATGAGCAGTTCTTC	CASSSRMGLGPYNEQFF
15	-	TRBV2	-	TRBJ2-7	TGTGCCAGCAGTGGTGGTAGCGGCAGATACTACGAGCAGTACTTC	CASSGGSGRYYEQYF
16	-	TRBV5-4	once	TRBJ1-2	TGTGCCAGCAGCAACCGCGGGGGTCCTCCCTTATATGGCTACACCTTC	CASSNRGGPPLYGYTF
18	-	TRBV7-9	-	TRBJ1-5	TGTGCCAGCAGCGCCGCTCTGGGGGGGGGCGAGCTTGGTCAGCCCCAGCATTTT	CASSAALGGGELGQPQHF
12	-	TRBV7-9	-	TRBJ2-5	TGTGCCGTTGTGAGGGCCCCGGGGACCCAGTACTTC	CAVVRAPGTQYF
13	-	TRBV6-1	-	TRBJ2-3	TGTGCCAGCACGAGGAGTGGGACAGATACGCAGTATTTT	CASTRSGTDTQYF
14	-	TRBV18	-	TRBJ2-2	TGTGCCAGCTCAGCCACAGGGTCTGGTGGGGAGCTGTTTTTT	CASSATGSGGELFF
14	TRBD1	TRBV28	-	TRBJ2-5	TGTGCCAGCAGTCCCGACAGGGGGCTAGAGACCCAGTACTTC	CASSPDRGLETQYF
13	TRBD2	TRBV6-5	-	TRBJ2-3	TGTGCCAGCAGTTACACTAGCGATTATACGCAGTATTTT	CASSYTSDYTQYF
15	-	TRBV5-1	-	TRBJ2-5	TGCGCCAGCAGCGCCACGGACCGGGACTCGGAGACCCAGTACTTC	CASSATDRDSETQYF
17	TRBD1	TRBV11-2	-	TRBJ1-6	TGTGCCAGCAGTTTTCTGACAGGGGGAATCTATAATTCACCCCTCCACTTT	CASSFLTGGIYNSPLHF
14	-	TRBV28	-	TRBJ2-5	TGTGCCAGCGTGACCCGAACAGGGCAAGAGACCCAGTACTTC	CASVTRTGQETQYF
15	TRBD1	TRBV6-1	-	TRBJ2-7	TGTGCCAGCAGTGAATTGGGGACAGGGGGTTACGAGCAGTACTTC	CASSELGTGGYEQYF
15	-	TRBV6-6	-	TRBJ2-3	TGTGCCAGCAGTTACCAGGCTCAGTTCACAGATACGCAGTATTTT	CASSYQAQFTDTQYF
13	-	TRBV7-8	-	TRBJ2-2	TGTGCCAGCAGCCCGTACTCGTCCGGGGAGCTGTTTTTT	CASSPYSSGELFF
13	-	TRBV15	-	TRBJ2-7	TGTGCCACCAGCTCCCGGGACTCGGACGAGCAGTACTTC	CATSSRDSDEQYF
16	-	TRBV5-5	-	TRBJ1-5	TGTGCCAGCAGCTACCAGGGGTCGGCCCCCAATCAGCCCCAGCATTTT	CASSYQGSAPNQPQHF
18	TRBD2	TRBV10-1	-	TRBJ2-3	TGCGCCAGCAGTACCGGACTAGCGGAAACGGGATCGTCGGATACGCAGTATTTT	CASSTGLAETGSSDTQYF
14	TRBD1	TRBV5-4	-	TRBJ2-3	TGTGCCAGCAGCCTGGGACAGTACACAGATACGCAGTATTTT	CASSLGQYTDTQYF
15	TRBD2	TRBV9	-	TRBJ2-7	TGTGCCAGCAGCGCTGGACTAGCGGGCCCCTACGAGCAGTACTTC	CASSAGLAGPYEQYF
15	-	TRBV5-1	once	TRBJ1-1	TGCGCCAGCAGCTTGGCCGTGGGGCCGGCCACTGAAGCTTTCTTT	CASSLAVGPATEAFF
12	-	TRBV12-5	-	TRBJ1-1	TGTGCTAGTGGTTTTCCGGGCACTGAAGCTTTCTTT	CASGFPGTEAFF
17	-	TRBV15	-	TRBJ1-1	TGTGCCACCAGCAGAGTTGGGTCTGGGCCAATGAACACTGAAGCTTTCTTT	CATSRVGSGPMNTEAFF
13	TRBD1	TRBV19	-	TRBJ1-2	TGTGCCAGTAGTCCTGACAGGGTCCAGGGCTACACCTTC	CASSPDRVQGYTF
24	TRBD2	TRBV28	-	TRBJ2-7	TGTGCCAGCAGTCCTAGACAACTTTCTGGGACTAGCGGGAGTCTACGGGTAGAATCCTACGAGCAGTACTTC	CASSPRQLSGTSGSLRVESYEQYF
12	-	TRBV5-4	-	TRBJ2-1	TGTGCCAGCAGCGAGGGGGTGAATGAGCAGTTCTTC	CASSEGVNEQFF
13	-	TRBV6-5	-	TRBJ1-2	TGTGCCAGCAGTTTCGGGGGAGGGGATGGCTACACCTTC	CASSFGGGDGYTF
14	-	TRBV2	-	TRBJ1-1	TGTGCCAGCACCCGGACGGCCGGGGAACCTGAAGCTTTCTTT	CASTRTAGEPEAFF
16	TRBD1	TRBV28	-	TRBJ1-1	TGTGCCAGCAGTATAAGGAACAGGGGGCGTTACACTGAAGCTTTCTTT	CASSIRNRGRYTEAFF
14	-	TRBV18	-	TRBJ2-3	TGTGCCAGCTCATACACCCCCAGCACAGATACGCAGTATTTT	CASSYTPSTDTQYF
17	TRBD1	TRBV11-2	-	TRBJ1-2	TGTGCCAGCAGCCTCAGGGGACAGGGGCCGGGATTCTATGGCTACACCTTC	CASSLRGQGPGFYGYTF
14	TRBD1	TRBV29-1	-	TRBJ1-2	TGCAGCGTTTCTGACAGGGGGCGCAACTATGGCTACACCTTC	CSVSDRGRNYGYTF
13	TRBD2	TRBV28	-	TRBJ2-5	TGTGCCAGCACCCGGGGGGTACAAGAGACCCAGTACTTC	CASTRGVQETQYF
11	-	TRBV29-1	-	TRBJ2-7	TGCAGCGTTGTCTTCGGGTACGAGCAGTACTTC	CSVVFGYEQYF
15	TRBD1	TRBV9	-	TRBJ2-7	TGTGCCAGCAGCGCCGGGACAGGGCCGAACTACGAGCAGTACTTC	CASSAGTGPNYEQYF
13	-	TRBV7-9	-	TRBJ2-7	TGTGCCAGCAGCCAAGCGGATTCCTACGAGCAGTACTTC	CASSQADSYEQYF